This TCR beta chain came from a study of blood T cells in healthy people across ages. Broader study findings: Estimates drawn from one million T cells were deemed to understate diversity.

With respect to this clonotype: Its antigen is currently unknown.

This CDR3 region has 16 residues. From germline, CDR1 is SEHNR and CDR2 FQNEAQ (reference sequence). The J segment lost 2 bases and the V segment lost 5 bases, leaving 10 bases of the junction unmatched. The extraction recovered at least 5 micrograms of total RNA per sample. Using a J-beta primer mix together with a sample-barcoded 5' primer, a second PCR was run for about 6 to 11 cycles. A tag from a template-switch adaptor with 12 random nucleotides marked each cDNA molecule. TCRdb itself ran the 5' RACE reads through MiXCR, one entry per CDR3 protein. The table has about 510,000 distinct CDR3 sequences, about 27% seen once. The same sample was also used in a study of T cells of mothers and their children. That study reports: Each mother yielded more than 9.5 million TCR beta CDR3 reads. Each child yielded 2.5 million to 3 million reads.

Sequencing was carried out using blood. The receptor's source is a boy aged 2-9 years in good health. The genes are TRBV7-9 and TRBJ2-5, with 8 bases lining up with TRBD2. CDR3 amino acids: CASSLGGGGTQETQYF. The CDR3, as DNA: TGTGCCAGCAGCCTTGGAGGCGGGGGGACACAAGAGACCCAGTACTTC. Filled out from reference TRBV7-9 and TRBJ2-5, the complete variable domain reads DTGVSQNPRHKITKRGQNVTFRCDPISEHNRLYWYRQTLGQGPEFLTYFQNEAQLEKSRLLSDRFSAERPKGSFSTLEIQRTEQGDSAMYLCASSLGGGGTQETQYFGPGTRLLVL.